This record looks at one T cell receptor (beta chain) sequence and its context. Trimming removed 2 bases from V and 5 bases from J; junction bases left unmatched: 5. Germline loops: CDR1 GTSNPN, CDR2 SVGIG (reference sequence). The CDR3 spans 14 residues. This entry belongs to a study of identifying expanded T cells in peripheral blood. Profiled with immunoSEQ multiplex PCR; TCRdb holds only in-frame clones, not every one. The sample includes approximately 80,000 clones, almost 85% of them seen just once. No infections or other immune events were documented during collection. This receptor was taken from a person aged 18 to 75 in good health. Specimen: blood. This rearrangement joins TRBV30 to TRBJ1-1; 10 positions agree with TRBD1. The CDR3, as DNA: TGTGCCTGGAGTAGGGACAGGGGAAGGACTGAAGCTTTCTTT. This gives the protein CAWSRDRGRTEAFF.